The 10 T cell receptor beta chains given below trace back to one sample, sequenced in a study of blood T cell repertoires in COVID-19. Data came from immunoSEQ multiplex PCR; TCRdb stores just in-frame clones and leaves some out. Among about 150,000 clones listed, roughly 82% were seen once. The sample taken for sequencing was peripheral blood. The receptors come from a human donor in a cohort sampled during active COVID-19.

The J gene is TRBJ1-5, the V gene TRBV5-4; the D is unclear. The CDR3 runs to 13 residues. Germline CDR1 SGHNT, CDR2 YYREEE (reference sequence). Trimming cost V 2 bases and J 5 bases, with 8 bases left between them. DNA for the CDR3: TGTGCCAGCAGCTTTGAGCAGGATCAGCCCCAGCATTTT. It codes for CASSFEQDQPQHF.

The chain uses TRBV28 and TRBJ1-1; D is possibly TRBD1 (5 bases). CDR3 length: 15 residues. Germline V gene sequence: CDR1 MDHEN, CDR2 SYDVKM. V was pared by 3 bases and J by 4 bases, with 15 bases between. The CDR3 protein is CASSFDQGASTEAFF. CDR3 DNA sequence: TGTGCCAGCAGTTTCGATCAAGGGGCTTCCACTGAAGCTTTCTTT.

This chain joins TRBV7-2 and TRBJ1-2; D is undetermined. This CDR3 has 15 residues. Germline V gives CDR1 SGHTA, CDR2 FQGNSA. The V end was cut by 1 base, the J end by 5 bases, with 14 bases between. CDR3 coding DNA: TGTGCCAGCAGCTTAGGGGAGGGTCTGGGGTATGGCTACACCTTC. It specifies CASSLGEGLGYGYTF.

This chain connects TRBV2 to TRBJ2-7, with D unresolved. The CDR3 consists of 15 residues. The ends were cut back, 3 bases at V and 2 bases at J, with 14 bases in the middle. Germline CDR1 and CDR2: SNHLY and FYNNEI. The CDR3 reads CASSEQTSPAYEQYF. CDR3 DNA: TGTGCCAGCAGTGAGCAGACATCCCCGGCCTACGAGCAGTACTTC.

This clone was detected a few times. The sample contains more than one DNA sequence encoding this CDR3. V is TRBV3-1 (or the pseudogene TRBV3-2) and J is TRBJ2-7, with 13 positions matching TRBD2. In germline, CDR1 is LGHDT, CDR2 YNNKEL (reference sequence). This CDR3 spans 16 amino acids. The V gene end was trimmed by 0 bases and the J gene end by 4 bases; junction bases not matched to a gene: 3. CDR3 sequence reads: CASSQDRTSGGYEQYF. CDR3 DNA sequence: TGTGCCAGCAGCCAAGATCGGACTAGCGGGGGTTACGAGCAGTACTTC.

The rearrangement links TRBV30 to TRBJ2-3; the D gene is possibly TRBD1 (5 bases). The CDR3 consists of 14 residues. Trimming took 4 bases from V and 2 from J, leaving 13 bases between them. In germline, CDR1 is GTSNPN, CDR2 SVGIG (reference sequence). CDR3 sequence: CAWTRKGFTDTQYF. Here the CDR3 DNA reads TGTGCCTGGACTCGGAAGGGGTTCACAGATACGCAGTATTTT.

The chain combines TRBV5-5 with TRBJ2-7; possible D gene TRBD2, 5 bases. The germline V gene has CDR1 SGHKS and CDR2 YYEKEE (reference sequence). The CDR3 is made up of 15 amino acids. Trimming left V 0 bases short and J 2 bases short, with 12 bases between. This chain's CDR3 is CASSLGADGTYEQYF. CDR3 DNA sequence: TGTGCCAGCAGCTTGGGGGCGGACGGGACCTACGAGCAGTACTTC.

This clone was detected only once. This rearrangement joins TRBV5-6 to TRBJ1-2; the match to TRBD1 covers 7 bases. V lost 4 bases to trimming and J lost 2 bases; unmatched junction nucleotides: 5. CDR1 is SGHDT and CDR2 is YYEEEE in the germline V gene. The CDR3 is 14 amino acids. CDR3 bases: TGTGCCAGCAGCCCCGAGGGACAGAACTATGGCTACACCTTC. Protein product: CASSPEGQNYGYTF.

The rearrangement joins TRBV14 to TRBJ2-5; 8 bases are shared with TRBD2. Germline loops: CDR1 SGHDN, CDR2 FVKESK. The CDR3 length is 16 residues. V gave up 4 bases and J gave up 5 bases; unmatched junction bases: 12. The CDR3 DNA follows: TGTGCCAGCAGCCCCCGCCCGGGACTAGGCGGTGAGACCCAGTACTTC. Residues: CASSPRPGLGGETQYF. Variable domain in full (rest from reference TRBV14 and TRBJ2-5): EAGVTQFPSHSVIEKGQTVTLRCDPISGHDNLYWYRRVMGKEIKFLLHFVKESKQDESGMPNNRFLAERTGGTYSTLKVQPAELEDSGVYFCASSPRPGLGGETQYFGPGTRLLVL.

The chain recombines TRBV10-3 with TRBJ1-1; TRBD1 might be the D (6 bases). The CDR3 runs 13 residues. Germline values: CDR1 ENHRY, CDR2 SYGVKD. Trimming removed 8 bases at V and 0 bases at J, with 10 bases between. CDR3 DNA sequence: TGTGCCATCCGTGGGACAATGAACACTGAAGCTTTCTTT. It codes for CAIRGTMNTEAFF.